This T cell receptor (beta chain) was documented in a study of T cell responses to AZD1222 COVID-19 vaccine. Study-level findings and limits: It was only after the peak T cell response that any repertoires were sampled. Baseline seropositivity characterized only six AZD1222 recipients.

This CDR3 has 11 residues. Germline V gene lookup returns CDR1 SGHTA and CDR2 FQGNSA. V was pared by 5 bases and J by 9 bases, with 10 bases between. As concerns this clone: Its antigen is still unknown.

Produced via immunoSEQ multiplex PCR; TCRdb's table is partial and in-frame only. This sample carries 190,000 or so clones, roughly 92% of them seen once, and the ten largest clones take roughly 1%. The specimen comprised peripheral blood, sampled 28 days after the second AZD1222 dose. This receptor was obtained from an adult who received the AZD1222 COVID-19 vaccine. V is TRBV7-2 and J is TRBJ1-1; D is possibly TRBD1 (5 bases). DNA for the CDR3: TGTGCCAGCAGCCCGGGGCTTAAAGCTTTCTTT. It codes for CASSPGLKAFF.